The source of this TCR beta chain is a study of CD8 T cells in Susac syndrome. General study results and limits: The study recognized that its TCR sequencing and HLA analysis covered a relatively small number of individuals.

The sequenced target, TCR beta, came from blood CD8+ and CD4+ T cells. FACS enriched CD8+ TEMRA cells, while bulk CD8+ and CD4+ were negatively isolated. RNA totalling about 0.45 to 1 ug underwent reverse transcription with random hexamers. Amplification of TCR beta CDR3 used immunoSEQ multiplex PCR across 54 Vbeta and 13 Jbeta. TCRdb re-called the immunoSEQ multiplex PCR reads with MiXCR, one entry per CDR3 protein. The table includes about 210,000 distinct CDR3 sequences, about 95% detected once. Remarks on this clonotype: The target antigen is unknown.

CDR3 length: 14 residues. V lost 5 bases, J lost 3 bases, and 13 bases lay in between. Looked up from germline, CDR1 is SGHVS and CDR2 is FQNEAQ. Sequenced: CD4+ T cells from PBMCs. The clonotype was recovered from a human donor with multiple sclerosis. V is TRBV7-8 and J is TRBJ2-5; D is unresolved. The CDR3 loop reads CASSPRPPKETQYF. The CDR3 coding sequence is TGTGCCAGCAGCCCCCGCCCCCCCAAAGAGACCCAGTACTTC. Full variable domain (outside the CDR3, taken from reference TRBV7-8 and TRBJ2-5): GAGVSQSPRYKVAKRGQDVALRCDPISGHVSLFWYQQALGQGPEFLTYFQNEAQLDKSGLPSDRFFAERPEGSVSTLKIQRTQQEDSAVYLCASSPRPPKETQYFGPGTRLLVL.